This T cell receptor beta chain was sequenced for a study of cytomegalovirus exposure and HLA in healthy donors. General study findings and limits: Sequencing depth across donors, presence/absence analyses assumed, was roughly uniform. Later, TCR association rates were found to vary by HLA locus, highest for DRB1 and lowest for HLA-C. Some V segments, TRBV6-2 and TRBV6-3 among them, were indistinguishable and were therefore excluded. Donors belonging to an Asian-associated ancestry cluster reportedly showed fewer N-insertions in productive TCRs than the roughly 670-donor mean, according to what a later analysis found.

This PCR relied on a set of 60 Vbeta primers and 13 Jbeta primers. Produced via immunoSEQ multiplex PCR; TCRdb's table is partial and in-frame only. Among 55,000 to 65,000 clones listed, less than 90% were seen once. The table lists this clone with a count of one. The antigen is unknown. The CDR3 covers 13 residues. V lost 0 bases and J 7 bases, leaving 6 bases between the germline ends. Germline loops: CDR1 LNHNV, CDR2 YYDKDF (reference sequence). The chain couples TRBV15 to TRBJ1-4; no clear D gene. This sequence was found in a female donor in good health and CMV-seronegative. The sample was PBMCs. The CDR3 reads CATSRELAEKLFF. Written as DNA, the CDR3 is TGTGCCACCAGCAGAGAGTTGGCTGAAAAACTGTTTTTT.